This TCR beta chain originates from a study of CD8 T cells in ankylosing spondylitis. Broader study findings: Disease-linked clones reportedly showed significant enrichment in matched ankylosing spondylitis synovial fluid.

There are many counts of this clonotype. Its specificity is not known. This CDR3 is built from 13 residues. CDR1 is SQVTM, CDR2 ANQGSEA, per germline. Trimming shortened V by 2 bases and J by 4 bases, and 10 bases separated the two germline ends. TCR beta libraries were made by quantitative 5'-RACE with molecular barcodes. Via MiXCR, TCRdb re-called the 5' RACE reads, giving one row per CDR3 protein. The sample yields about 320,000 distinct CDR3 sequences, about 9.9% seen once. The sample consisted of blood, either unsorted or a sorted T cell fraction (not recorded which). The source of this sequence is a female donor with ankylosing spondylitis or in good health (not recorded which). J is TRBJ2-3 and V is TRBV29-1; D is undetermined. CDR3 sequence: CSVEPVASDTQYF. The DNA for the CDR3 is TGCAGCGTTGAACCGGTAGCCTCAGATACGCAGTATTTT.